The clone carrying this T cell receptor beta chain was observed a few times. The antigen is unknown. The data are from a study of blood T cells in healthy people across ages. The authors extracted at least 5 micrograms of total RNA per sample. Sample-barcoded 5' priming and a J-beta primer mix drove a second PCR of roughly 6 to 12 cycles. Every molecule of cDNA carried a tag from a template-switch adaptor with 12 random nucleotides. TCRdb itself ran the 5' RACE reads through MiXCR, one entry per CDR3 protein. Of about 1,800,000 distinct CDR3 sequences listed, 28% were seen once; the top ten hold less than 9.5%. The junction had 14 bases not matched to a gene; V was cut back by 5 bases and J by 7 bases. The CDR3 spans 17 residues. From germline, CDR1 is SEHNR and CDR2 FQNEAQ (reference sequence). Findings and limits, study-wide: Older age coincided with a roughly linear decline in TCR beta diversity per million T cells.

This receptor was identified in a woman aged 25-40 years in good health. The rearrangement joins TRBV7-9 to TRBJ2-1; 10 nucleotides align to TRBD2. What was sequenced was blood. CDR3 nucleotide sequence: TGTGCCAGCAGCCCCTCTGGAGCGGGAGGGCCTGAGAATGAGCAGTTCTTC. Translation: CASSPSGAGGPENEQFF.